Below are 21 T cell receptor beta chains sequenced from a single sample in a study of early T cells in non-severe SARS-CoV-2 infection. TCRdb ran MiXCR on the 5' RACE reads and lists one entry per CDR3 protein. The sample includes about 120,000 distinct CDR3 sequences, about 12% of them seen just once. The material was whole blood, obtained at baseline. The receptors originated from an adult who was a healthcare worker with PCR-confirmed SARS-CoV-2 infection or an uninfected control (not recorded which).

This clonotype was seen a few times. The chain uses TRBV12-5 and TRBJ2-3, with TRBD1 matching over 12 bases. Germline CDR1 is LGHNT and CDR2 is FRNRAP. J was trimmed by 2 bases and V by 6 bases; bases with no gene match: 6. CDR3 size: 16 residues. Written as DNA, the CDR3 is TGTGCTAGTGGCCGGGACAGGGGGCCCTACACAGATACGCAGTATTTT. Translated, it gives CASGRDRGPYTDTQYF.

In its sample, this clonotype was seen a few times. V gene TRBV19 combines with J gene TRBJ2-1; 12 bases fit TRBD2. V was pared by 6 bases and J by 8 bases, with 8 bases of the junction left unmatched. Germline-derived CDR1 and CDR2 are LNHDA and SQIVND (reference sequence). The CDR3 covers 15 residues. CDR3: CASSVLAGGRHEQFF. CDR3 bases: TGTGCCAGTAGCGTTCTAGCGGGAGGGAGGCATGAGCAGTTCTTC.

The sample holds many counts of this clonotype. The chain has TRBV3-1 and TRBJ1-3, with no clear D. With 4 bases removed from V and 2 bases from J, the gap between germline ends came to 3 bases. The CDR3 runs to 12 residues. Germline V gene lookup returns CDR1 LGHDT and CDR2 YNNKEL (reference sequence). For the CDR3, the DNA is TGTGCCAGCAGCCTGACTGGAAACACCATATATTTT. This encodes CASSLTGNTIYF.

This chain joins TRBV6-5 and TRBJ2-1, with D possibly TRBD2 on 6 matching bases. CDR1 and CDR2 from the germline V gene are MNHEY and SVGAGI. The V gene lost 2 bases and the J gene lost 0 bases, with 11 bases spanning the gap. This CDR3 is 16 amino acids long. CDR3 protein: CASSYELTSSYNEQFF. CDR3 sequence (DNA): TGTGCCAGCAGTTACGAATTGACTAGCTCCTACAATGAGCAGTTCTTC.

CDR3 sequence reads: CASSPGQVKKYF. The DNA of the CDR3 is TGTGCCAGCAGCCCAGGACAGGTTAAGAAGTACTTC. The chain joins TRBV7-9 to TRBJ2-7; 7 bases line up with TRBD1. CDR1 SEHNR and CDR2 FQNEAQ come from the germline V gene (reference sequence). This CDR3 is built from 12 residues. J was trimmed by 11 bases and V by 5 bases; bases with no gene match: 9.

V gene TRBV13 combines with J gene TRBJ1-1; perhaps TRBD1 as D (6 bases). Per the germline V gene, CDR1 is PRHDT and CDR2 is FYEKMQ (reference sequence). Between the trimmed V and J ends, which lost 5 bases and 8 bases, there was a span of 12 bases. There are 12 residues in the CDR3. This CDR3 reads CASSPGAGEAFF. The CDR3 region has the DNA TGTGCCAGCAGCCCGGGGGCAGGGGAAGCTTTCTTT.

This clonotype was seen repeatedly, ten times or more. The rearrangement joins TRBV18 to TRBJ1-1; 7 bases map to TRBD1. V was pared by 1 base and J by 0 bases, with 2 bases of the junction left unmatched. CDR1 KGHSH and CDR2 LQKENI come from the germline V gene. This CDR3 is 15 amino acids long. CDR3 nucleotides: TGTGCCAGCTCACCACAGGGACAGATGAACACTGAAGCTTTCTTT. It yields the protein CASSPQGQMNTEAFF.

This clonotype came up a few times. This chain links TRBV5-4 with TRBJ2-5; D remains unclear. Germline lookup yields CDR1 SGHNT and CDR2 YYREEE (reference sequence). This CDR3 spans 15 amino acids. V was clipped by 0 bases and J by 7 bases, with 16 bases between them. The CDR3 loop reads CASSLVGYIAGTQYF. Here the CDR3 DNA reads TGTGCCAGCAGCTTGGTGGGTTACATAGCTGGGACCCAGTACTTC.

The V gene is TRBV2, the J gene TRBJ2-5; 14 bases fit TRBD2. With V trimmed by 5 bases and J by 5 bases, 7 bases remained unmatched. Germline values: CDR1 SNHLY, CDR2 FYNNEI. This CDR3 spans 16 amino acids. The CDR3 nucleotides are TGTGCCAGCAGTCAGGGACTAGCGGGAGATTCTGAGACCCAGTACTTC. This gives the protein CASSQGLAGDSETQYF.

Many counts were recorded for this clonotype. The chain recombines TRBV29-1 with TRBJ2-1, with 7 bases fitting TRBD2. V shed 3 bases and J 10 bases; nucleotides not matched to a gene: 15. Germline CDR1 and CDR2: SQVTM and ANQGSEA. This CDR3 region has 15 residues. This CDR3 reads CSVDMFAGAGEEQFF. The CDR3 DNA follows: TGCAGCGTTGATATGTTCGCGGGAGCCGGAGAGGAGCAGTTCTTC.

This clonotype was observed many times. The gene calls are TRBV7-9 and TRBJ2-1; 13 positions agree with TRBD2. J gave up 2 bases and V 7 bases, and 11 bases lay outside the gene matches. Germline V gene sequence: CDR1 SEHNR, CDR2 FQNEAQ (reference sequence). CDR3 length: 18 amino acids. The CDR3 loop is CASTRTSGGRPTYNEQFF. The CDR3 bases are TGTGCCAGCACCCGGACTAGCGGGGGCCGCCCGACCTACAATGAGCAGTTCTTC.

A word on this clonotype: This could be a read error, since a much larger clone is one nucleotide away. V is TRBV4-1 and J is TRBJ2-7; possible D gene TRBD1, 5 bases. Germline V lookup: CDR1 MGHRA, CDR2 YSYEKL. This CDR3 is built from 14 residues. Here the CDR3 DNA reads TGCGCCAGCAGCCTCAAGGGGTTTTCCTACGACCAGTACTTC. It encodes CASSLKGFSYDQYF.

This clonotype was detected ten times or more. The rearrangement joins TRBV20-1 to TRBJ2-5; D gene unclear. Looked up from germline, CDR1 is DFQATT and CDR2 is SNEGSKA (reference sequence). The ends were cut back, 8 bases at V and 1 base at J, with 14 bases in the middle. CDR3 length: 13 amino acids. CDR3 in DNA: TGCAGTCCTGCTAAGGGCCCCCAAGAGACCCAGTACTTC. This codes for CSPAKGPQETQYF.

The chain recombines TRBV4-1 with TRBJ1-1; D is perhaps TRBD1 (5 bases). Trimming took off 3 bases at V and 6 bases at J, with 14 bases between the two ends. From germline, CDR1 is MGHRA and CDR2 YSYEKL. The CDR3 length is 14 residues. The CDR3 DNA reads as TGCGCCAGCAGCCAGGGGGAAAACGGGGCTGAAGCTTTCTTT. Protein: CASSQGENGAEAFF.

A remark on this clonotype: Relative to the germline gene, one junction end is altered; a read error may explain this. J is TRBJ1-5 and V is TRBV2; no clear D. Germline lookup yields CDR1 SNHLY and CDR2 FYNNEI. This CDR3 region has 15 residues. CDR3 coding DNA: TGTGCCAGCAGTGAGGAGGCCGTCCCTGGGCAGCCCCACCATTTT. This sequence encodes CASSEEAVPGQPHHF. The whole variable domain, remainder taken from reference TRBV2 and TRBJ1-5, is EPEVTQTPSHQVTQMGQEVILRCVPISNHLYFYWYRQILGQKVEFLVSFYNNEISEKSEIFDDQFSVERPDGSNFTLKIRSTKLEDSAMYFCASSEEAVPGQPHHFGDGTRLSIL.

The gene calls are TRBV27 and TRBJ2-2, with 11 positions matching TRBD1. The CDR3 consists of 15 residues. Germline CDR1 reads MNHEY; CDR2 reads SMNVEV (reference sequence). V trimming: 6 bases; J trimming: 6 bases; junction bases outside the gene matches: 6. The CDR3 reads CASRRDRGFSGELFF. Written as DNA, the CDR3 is TGTGCCAGCAGACGGGACAGGGGGTTTTCCGGGGAGCTGTTTTTT.

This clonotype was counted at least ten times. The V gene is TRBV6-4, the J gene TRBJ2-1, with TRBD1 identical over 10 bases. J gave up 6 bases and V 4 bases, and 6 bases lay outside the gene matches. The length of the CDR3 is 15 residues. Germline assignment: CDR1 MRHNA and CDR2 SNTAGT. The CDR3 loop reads CASSGPGTGVNEQFF. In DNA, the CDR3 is TGTGCCAGCAGTGGCCCCGGGACAGGGGTCAATGAGCAGTTCTTC.

The CDR3 coding sequence is TGTGCCAGCAGCTTGCAGGTCCTCTCCTACGAGCAGTACTTC. Encoded protein: CASSLQVLSYEQYF. The chain couples TRBV5-5 to TRBJ2-7, with unresolved D. V was shortened by 1 base and J by 0 bases, with 8 bases between the two germline ends. Germline lookup yields CDR1 SGHKS and CDR2 YYEKEE (reference sequence). The CDR3 has 14 amino acids.

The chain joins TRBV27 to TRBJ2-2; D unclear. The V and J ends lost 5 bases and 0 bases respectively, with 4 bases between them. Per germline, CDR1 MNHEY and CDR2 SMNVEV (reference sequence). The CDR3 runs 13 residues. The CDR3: CASSATNTGELFF. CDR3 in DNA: TGTGCCAGCAGTGCAACGAACACCGGGGAGCTGTTTTTT.

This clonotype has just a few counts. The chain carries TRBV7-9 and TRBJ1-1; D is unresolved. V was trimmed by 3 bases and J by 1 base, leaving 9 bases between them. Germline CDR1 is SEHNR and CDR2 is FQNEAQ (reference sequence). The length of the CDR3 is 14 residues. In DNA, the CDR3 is TGTGCCAGCAGCTTTGACGGAGGGAACACTGAAGCTTTCTTT. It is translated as CASSFDGGNTEAFF.

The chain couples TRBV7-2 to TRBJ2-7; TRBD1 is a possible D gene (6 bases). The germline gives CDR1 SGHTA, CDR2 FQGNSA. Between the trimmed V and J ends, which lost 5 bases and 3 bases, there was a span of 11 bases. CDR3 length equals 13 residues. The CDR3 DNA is TGTGCCAGCAGCCCGGGGACACTCTACGAGCAGTACTTC. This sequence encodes CASSPGTLYEQYF.